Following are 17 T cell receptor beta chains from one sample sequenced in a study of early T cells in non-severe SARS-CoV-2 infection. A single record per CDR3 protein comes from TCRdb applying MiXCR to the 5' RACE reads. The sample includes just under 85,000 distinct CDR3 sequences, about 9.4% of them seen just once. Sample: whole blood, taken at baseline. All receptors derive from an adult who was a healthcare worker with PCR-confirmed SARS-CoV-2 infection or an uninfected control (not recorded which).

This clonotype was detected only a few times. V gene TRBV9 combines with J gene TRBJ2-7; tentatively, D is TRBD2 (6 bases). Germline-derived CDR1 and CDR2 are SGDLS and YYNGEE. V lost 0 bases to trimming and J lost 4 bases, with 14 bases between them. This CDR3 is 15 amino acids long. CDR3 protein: CASSVGQTGAYEQYF. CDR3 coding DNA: TGTGCCAGCAGCGTAGGTCAGACGGGAGCGTACGAGCAGTACTTC.

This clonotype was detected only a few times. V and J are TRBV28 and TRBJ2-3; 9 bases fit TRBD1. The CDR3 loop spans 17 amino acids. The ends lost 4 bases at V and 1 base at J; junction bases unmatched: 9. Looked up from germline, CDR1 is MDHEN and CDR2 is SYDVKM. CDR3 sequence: CASSYPTGTGRTDTQYF. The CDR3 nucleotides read TGTGCCAGCAGTTACCCCACCGGGACAGGGCGCACAGATACGCAGTATTTT.

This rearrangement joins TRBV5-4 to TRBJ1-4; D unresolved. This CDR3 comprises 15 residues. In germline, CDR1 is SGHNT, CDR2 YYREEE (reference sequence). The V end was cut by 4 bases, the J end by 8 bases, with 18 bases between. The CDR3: CASSLIGDGNEKLFF. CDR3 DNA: TGTGCCAGCAGCCTGATTGGGGATGGTAACGAAAAACTGTTTTTT.

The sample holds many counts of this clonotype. The CDR3 DNA follows: TGTGCCAGCAGCTTATACAGGGGGCTCGGGCAGCCCCAGCATTTT. Translating gives CASSLYRGLGQPQHF. The chain recombines TRBV7-8 with TRBJ1-5; 9 bases map to TRBD1. From germline, CDR1 is SGHVS and CDR2 FQNEAQ. The V and J ends lost 2 bases and 7 bases, in that order; junction bases with no gene match: 6. The CDR3 sequence is 15 residues long.

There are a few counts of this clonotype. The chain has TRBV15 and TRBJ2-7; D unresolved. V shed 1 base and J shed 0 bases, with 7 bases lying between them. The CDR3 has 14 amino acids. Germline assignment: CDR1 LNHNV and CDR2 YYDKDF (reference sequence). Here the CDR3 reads CATSRATRSYEQYF. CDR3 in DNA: TGTGCCACCAGCAGAGCGACCCGCTCCTACGAGCAGTACTTC.

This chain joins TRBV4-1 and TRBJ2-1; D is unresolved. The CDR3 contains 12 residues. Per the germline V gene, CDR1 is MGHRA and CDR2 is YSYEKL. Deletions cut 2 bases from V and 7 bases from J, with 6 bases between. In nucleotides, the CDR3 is TGCGCCAGCAGCCAATCAGAAAATGAGCAGTTCTTC. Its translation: CASSQSENEQFF.

CDR3 amino acids: CASSLIQGAYEQYF. For the CDR3, the DNA is TGCGCCAGCAGCTTGATACAGGGGGCTTACGAGCAGTACTTC. The chain combines TRBV5-1 with TRBJ2-7, with 9 bases fitting TRBD1. This CDR3 is 14 amino acids long. V shed 1 base and J 4 bases; nucleotides not matched to a gene: 3. Germline lookup yields CDR1 SGHRS and CDR2 YFSETQ.

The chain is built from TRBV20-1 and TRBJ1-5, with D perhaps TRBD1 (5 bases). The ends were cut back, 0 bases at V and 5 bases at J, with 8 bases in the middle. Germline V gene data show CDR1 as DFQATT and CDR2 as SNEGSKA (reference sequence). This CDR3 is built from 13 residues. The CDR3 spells CSARDPGDQPQHF. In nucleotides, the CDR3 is TGCAGTGCTAGAGATCCGGGGGATCAGCCCCAGCATTTT.

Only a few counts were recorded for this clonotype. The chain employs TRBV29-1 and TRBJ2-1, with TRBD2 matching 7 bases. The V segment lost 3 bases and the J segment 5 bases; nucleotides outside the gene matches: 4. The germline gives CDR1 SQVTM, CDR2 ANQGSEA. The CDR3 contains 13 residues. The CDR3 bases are TGCAGCGTTGAGGGGACTATCGACAATGAGCAGTTCTTC. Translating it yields CSVEGTIDNEQFF.

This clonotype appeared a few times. This chain's CDR3 is CASSLNPSGEQETQYF. For the CDR3, the DNA is TGTGCCAGCAGTTTAAATCCTAGCGGAGAACAAGAGACCCAGTACTTC. The chain has TRBV28 and TRBJ2-5; 7 nucleotides line up with TRBD2. Germline CDR1 is MDHEN and CDR2 is SYDVKM. V lost 2 bases, J lost 2 bases, and 8 bases stayed unmatched. The CDR3 has 16 amino acids.

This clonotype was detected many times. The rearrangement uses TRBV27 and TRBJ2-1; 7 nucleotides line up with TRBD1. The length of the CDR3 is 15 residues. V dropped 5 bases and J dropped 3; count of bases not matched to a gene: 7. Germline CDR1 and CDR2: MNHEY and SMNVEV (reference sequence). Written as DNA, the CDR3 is TGTGCCAGCAGTCTCTACAGGGGCGTCTACAATGAGCAGTTCTTC. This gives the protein CASSLYRGVYNEQFF.

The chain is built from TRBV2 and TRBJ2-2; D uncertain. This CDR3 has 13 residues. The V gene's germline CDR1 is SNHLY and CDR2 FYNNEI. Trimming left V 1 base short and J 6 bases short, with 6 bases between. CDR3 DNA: TGTGCCAGCAGTGAAGGGCAGCCCGGGGAGCTGTTTTTT. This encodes CASSEGQPGELFF.

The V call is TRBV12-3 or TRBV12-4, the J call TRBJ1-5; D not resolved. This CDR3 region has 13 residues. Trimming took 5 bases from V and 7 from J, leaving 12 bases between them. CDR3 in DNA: TGTGCCAGCAGTGTGGGGTCGGGCCAGCCCCAGCATTTT. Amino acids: CASSVGSGQPQHF.

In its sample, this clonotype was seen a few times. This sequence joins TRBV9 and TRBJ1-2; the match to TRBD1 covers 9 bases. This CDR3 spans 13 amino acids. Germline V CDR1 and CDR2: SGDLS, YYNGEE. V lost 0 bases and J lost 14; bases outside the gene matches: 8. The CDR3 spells CASSVVEQGARTF. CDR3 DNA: TGTGCCAGCAGCGTAGTCGAACAGGGGGCGAGAACCTTC. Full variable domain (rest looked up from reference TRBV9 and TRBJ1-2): DSGVTQTPKHLITATGQRVTLRCSPRSGDLSVYWYQQSLDQGLQFLIQYYNGEERAKGNILERFSAQQFPDLHSELNLSSLELGDSALYFCASSVVEQGARTFGSGTRLTVV.

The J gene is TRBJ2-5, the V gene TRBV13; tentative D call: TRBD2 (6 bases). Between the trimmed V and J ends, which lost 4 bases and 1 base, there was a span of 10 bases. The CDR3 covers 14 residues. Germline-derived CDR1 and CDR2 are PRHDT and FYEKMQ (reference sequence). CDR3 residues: CASSSLGGQETQYF. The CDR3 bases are TGTGCCAGCAGCTCCCTGGGGGGCCAAGAGACCCAGTACTTC.

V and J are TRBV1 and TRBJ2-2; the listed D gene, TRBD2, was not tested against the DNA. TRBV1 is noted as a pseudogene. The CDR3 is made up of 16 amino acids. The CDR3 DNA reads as TGCACCAGCAGCCAATCCCCGCGAGTCGTTGACGGGGAGCTGTTTTTT. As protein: CTSSQSPRVVDGELFF.

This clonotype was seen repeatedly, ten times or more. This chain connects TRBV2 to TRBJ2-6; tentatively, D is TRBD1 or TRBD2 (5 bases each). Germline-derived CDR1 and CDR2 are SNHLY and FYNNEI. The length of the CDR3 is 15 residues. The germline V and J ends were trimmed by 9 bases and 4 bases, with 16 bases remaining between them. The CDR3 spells CASSGWGSGANVLTF. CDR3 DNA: TGTGCCAGTTCCGGATGGGGGTCAGGGGCCAACGTCCTGACTTTC.